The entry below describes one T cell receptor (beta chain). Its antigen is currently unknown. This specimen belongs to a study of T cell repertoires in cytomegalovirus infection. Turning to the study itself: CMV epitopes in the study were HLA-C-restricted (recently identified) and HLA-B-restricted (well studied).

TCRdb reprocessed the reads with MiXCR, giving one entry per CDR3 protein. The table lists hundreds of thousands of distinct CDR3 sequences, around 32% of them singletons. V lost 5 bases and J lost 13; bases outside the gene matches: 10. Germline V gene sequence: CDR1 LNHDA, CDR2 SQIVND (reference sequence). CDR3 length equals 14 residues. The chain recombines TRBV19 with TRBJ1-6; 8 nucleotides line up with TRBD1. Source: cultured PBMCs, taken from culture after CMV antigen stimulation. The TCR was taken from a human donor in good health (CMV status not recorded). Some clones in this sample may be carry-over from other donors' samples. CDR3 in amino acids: CASSPDRAVGPLHF. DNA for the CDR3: TGTGCCAGTAGTCCGGACAGGGCAGTGGGTCCCCTCCACTTT.